This TCR beta chain comes out of a study of T-cell memory formation after mild COVID-19. Study-wide background: TCR clusters were largely donor specific. Study-wide results and limits: In pre-infection memory, a portion of responding clones appeared, which suggested that cross-reactive memory joined.

The CDR3 loop spans 14 amino acids. In germline, CDR1 is MNHNS, CDR2 SASEGT. Trimming took off 6 bases at V and 5 bases at J, with 14 bases between the two ends. After 5'RACE with constant-segment primers, TCR alpha and TCR beta cDNA libraries carrying sample barcodes and UMIs were obtained. TCRdb analysed the 5' RACE reads with MiXCR anew, one entry per CDR3 protein. This table has about 410,000 distinct CDR3 sequences, roughly 18% appearing once. A single count supports this clonotype. Its antigen is still unknown. The chain is built from TRBV6-1 and TRBJ1-5; D remains unclear. Material for sequencing was PBMCs or a T cell subset sorted from them (not recorded which). This receptor was obtained from a man younger than 35 who had mild COVID-19 (a few samples of this study predate the infection). Cell type and time point are not known. The DNA for the CDR3 is TGTGCCAGCAGCTCCCCCGTCGGGGATCAGCCCCAGCATTTT. Translation: CASSSPVGDQPQHF.